Listed below are T cell receptor beta chains from one sample, sequenced in a study of blood T cell repertoires in COVID-19. Some clones are missing from TCRdb's copy, which holds only in-frame ones; the method was immunoSEQ multiplex PCR. Among 80,000 or so clones listed, about nine tenths were seen once. Sequenced: peripheral blood. The receptors derive from a woman aged 55-69 years with acute or convalescent COVID-19. Both conserved end residues are part of each CDR3.

CDR3 protein	V gene	J gene
CASSLRAGGPNNEQFF	TRBV7-2	TRBJ2-1
CASSVMGGNEQFF	TRBV7-9	TRBJ2-1
CASSRTLGGETQYF	TRBV3-1/TRBV3-2	TRBJ2-5
CASTLEAHHNEQFF	TRBV5-5	TRBJ2-1
CASSLSGASSGANVLTF	TRBV6-6	TRBJ2-6
CASSLNREGGMYEQYF	TRBV5-5	TRBJ2-7
CASSAGGLALSYEQYF	TRBV9	TRBJ2-7
CASSPKRGGADTQYF	TRBV27	TRBJ2-3
CASSVVGGNTEAFF	TRBV9	TRBJ1-1
CASSNQGQGDEKLFF	TRBV2	TRBJ1-4
CASSYRDSRGEKLFF	TRBV19	TRBJ1-4
CASSTGPASGNTIYF	TRBV18	TRBJ1-3
CASSQVRGAYYGYTF	TRBV4-3	TRBJ1-2
CASSARQGNTEAFF	TRBV2	TRBJ1-1
CATTLSGGPLYNEQFF	TRBV2	TRBJ2-1
CASSPQKNTEAFF	TRBV4-3	TRBJ1-1
CASSERGGAGYTF	TRBV2	TRBJ1-2
CASRTGGTEAFF	TRBV28	TRBJ1-1
CASSLGLGHEQYF	TRBV27	TRBJ2-7
CASSIRETQYF	TRBV19	TRBJ2-5
CASVGLESSGNTIYF	TRBV6-5	TRBJ1-3
CASSPYRPRGSTDTQYF	TRBV27	TRBJ2-3
CASSQDPSGRGEQFF	TRBV3-1/TRBV3-2	TRBJ2-1
CASSHTIRQSFYGYTF	TRBV3-1/TRBV3-2	TRBJ1-2
CASSQGTSRFEQFF	TRBV4-2	TRBJ2-1
CATSEEGEGQTEAFF	TRBV24-1	TRBJ1-1
CASSQDRVSGNTIYF	TRBV4-2	TRBJ1-3
CASSIDLFSGEQFF	TRBV19	TRBJ2-1
CASKFIRGVGEQYF	TRBV28	TRBJ2-7
CASSSEADSSYEQYF	TRBV5-1	TRBJ2-7
CASSLAPGVNEQFF	TRBV7-2	TRBJ2-1
CASSQESTRGLRDEQFF	TRBV4-2	TRBJ2-1
CASSVGNRGGNEQFF	TRBV9	TRBJ2-1
CASRSVNTEAFF	TRBV6-5	TRBJ1-1
CASSLGHGAPTGKHGYTF	TRBV5-1	TRBJ1-2
CASSLEIRLAGGREQYF	TRBV7-2	TRBJ2-7
CASSLGADPDTQYF	TRBV11-2	TRBJ2-3
CATSRAAGTGGSGYTF	TRBV15	TRBJ1-2
CASSPTVAGEQFF	TRBV18	TRBJ2-1
CASSFGAEGDTQYF	TRBV5-5	TRBJ2-3